This TCR beta chain was captured by sequencing in a study of blood T cell repertoires in COVID-19. At the level of the study: The study drew acute and convalescent COVID-19 samples from the United States, Italy and Spain. PBMCs, B-cell-depleted T cells, or T cells were the source of the cDNA or gDNA that made up the material.

CDR1 is MNHEY, CDR2 SMNVEV, per germline (reference sequence). The CDR3 is made up of 15 amino acids. The germline V and J ends were trimmed by 1 base and 0 bases, with 7 bases remaining between them. As handled by the study authors: Reference gene primers were amplified, and this amplification served to estimate nucleated cell counts. Method: immunoSEQ multiplex PCR; TCRdb's copy keeps in-frame clones and lacks some. D and trimming come from the DNA, and the V and J calls and clone size come from that table. The table lists approximately 50,000 clones, 90% of them singletons, with 3.5% to 4% in the top ten.

This chain links TRBV27 with TRBJ1-5; D gene uncertain. The receptor was isolated from a human donor in a cohort sampled during active COVID-19. What was sequenced was peripheral blood. The chain's CDR3 is CASSLYSYSNQPQHF. The CDR3 region has the DNA TGTGCCAGCAGTTTATACTCTTATAGCAATCAGCCCCAGCATTTT.